The rows below give T cell receptor beta chains drawn from one sample of a study of radiotherapy plus CTLA-4 blockade in lung cancer. Sequencing was performed with immunoSEQ multiplex PCR; in TCRdb, only in-frame clones are kept and a portion is missing. The profile covers some 49,000 clones, with 80% to 90% appearing a single time and 25% to 30% taken by the ten largest. Material: peripheral blood, obtained from a patient treated with radiotherapy plus ipilimumab. The receptors shown here come from a human donor with non-small cell lung cancer whose response to radiotherapy plus ipilimumab could not be evaluated. Each CDR3 is given with its conserved first and last residue. Fields, in order: CDR3 length, J gene, clone size, D gene, V gene, CDR3 protein, CDR3 DNA. The D gene is left open where the match is weak. Rows give clone size only sometimes, using once, few, many, or a class for an expanded clone.

14 TRBJ2-7 - - TRBV9 CASSVVGTSYEQYF TGTGCCAGCAGCGTAGTAGGGACATCTTACGAGCAGTACTTC
15 TRBJ2-7 - - TRBV7-2 CASSLGASALYEQYF TGTGCCAGCAGCTTAGGGGCTAGCGCATTGTACGAGCAGTACTTC
13 TRBJ1-2 - - TRBV2 CASSVLMAYGYTF TGTGCCAGCAGTGTTTTGATGGCCTATGGCTACACCTTC
15 TRBJ2-3 few - TRBV9 CASSVAGVAEDTQYF TGTGCCAGCAGCGTAGCGGGAGTAGCTGAAGATACGCAGTATTTT
12 TRBJ2-7 once - TRBV29-1 CSAQGGSYEQYF TGCAGCGCCCAGGGGGGCTCCTACGAGCAGTACTTC
15 TRBJ1-5 - - TRBV28 CASSLPPGSNQPQHF TGTGCCAGCAGCTTACCTCCCGGTAGCAATCAGCCCCAGCATTTT
17 TRBJ1-4 - TRBD1 TRBV5-1 CASSLDGQGAGNEKLFF TGCGCCAGCAGCTTGGATGGACAGGGGGCCGGTAATGAAAAACTGTTTTTT
14 TRBJ1-1 - - TRBV6-6 CASSSRTGNTEAFF TGTGCCAGCAGTTCCCGGACTGGGAACACTGAAGCTTTCTTT
17 TRBJ2-3 - TRBD1 TRBV7-3 CASSRYRDRGDSDTQYF TGTGCCAGCAGCCGATACCGGGACAGGGGGGATTCAGATACGCAGTATTTT
15 TRBJ1-2 - TRBD1 TRBV6-6 CAGRTTGQVNYGYTF TGTGCCGGGCGAACAACCGGACAGGTTAACTATGGCTACACCTTC
17 TRBJ2-2 - - TRBV7-2 CASSLVGVSGGAGELFF TGTGCCAGCAGCTTAGTAGGCGTGTCGGGGGGCGCCGGGGAGCTGTTTTTT
15 TRBJ2-1 - TRBD2 TRBV5-5 CASSQGLAGANEQFF TGTGCCAGCAGCCAAGGACTAGCGGGAGCCAATGAGCAGTTCTTC
13 TRBJ1-5 - - TRBV7-3 CASSLSPPQPQHF TGTGCCAGCAGCTTATCCCCCCCGCAGCCCCAGCATTTT
15 TRBJ1-1 few TRBD1 TRBV5-1 CASSLGDRAHTEAFF TGCGCCAGCAGCTTGGGGGACAGGGCCCACACTGAAGCTTTCTTT
15 TRBJ1-1 - TRBD1 TRBV25-1 CASSEEGQGNTEAFF TGTGCCAGCAGTGAGGAGGGACAGGGGAACACTGAAGCTTTCTTT
18 TRBJ1-4 - TRBD1 TRBV4-2 CASSHPNPDRGYNEKLFF TGTGCCAGCAGCCACCCCAACCCTGACAGGGGCTACAATGAAAAACTGTTTTTT
17 TRBJ1-1 - TRBD1 TRBV18 CASAKSGTGSWATEAFF TGTGCCAGCGCAAAATCCGGGACAGGGTCCTGGGCCACTGAAGCTTTCTTT
13 TRBJ1-2 - TRBD1 TRBV27 CASSSTGDDGYTF TGTGCCAGCAGTTCGACAGGGGATGATGGCTACACCTTC
12 TRBJ2-7 - - TRBV29-1 CSVGVPGYEQYF TGCAGCGTTGGGGTGCCCGGGTACGAGCAGTACTTC
13 TRBJ1-4 - - TRBV18 CASSPSVNEKLFF TGTGCCAGCTCACCGAGCGTGAATGAAAAACTGTTTTTT